The entry below gives a single T cell receptor (beta chain) sequence along with its context. Its target is not known. TCRdb analysed the reads with MiXCR anew, one entry per CDR3 protein. This sample carries tens of thousands of distinct CDR3 sequences, roughly 20% of them seen once, and the ten largest clones take under 20%. These data originate in a study of T cell repertoires in cytomegalovirus infection. Study as a whole: Both a matching HLA type and CMV infection were indicated by public TCR beta signatures. Study-level results: The study identified carriers of CMV plus the relevant HLA from cumulative public TCR beta family frequency. Ex vivo, HLA-C-restricted CMV-specific TCR beta clonotypes prevailed over the rest of the response.

The CDR3 is 15 amino acids. Per the germline V gene, CDR1 is SNHLY and CDR2 is FYNNEI. The V end lost 4 bases, the J end lost 0 bases, and 11 bases lay between the germline ends. The sample was PBMCs, sequenced either directly or after in vitro stimulation (not recorded which). The source is a human donor in good health (CMV status not recorded). Some clones in this sample may be carry-over from other donors' samples. The chain employs TRBV2 and TRBJ2-3, with a possible D match to TRBD1 (6 bases). The CDR3 coding sequence is TGTGCCAGCAGTGCAGGGACATTAAGCACAGATACGCAGTATTTT. This encodes CASSAGTLSTDTQYF.